The clone carrying this T cell receptor beta chain has a handful of counts. Trimming pared 6 bases from V and 0 bases from J, leaving 14 bases between. This CDR3 region has 16 residues. In germline, CDR1 is SNHLY, CDR2 FYNNEI. The entry originates in a study of T cells in Graves' hyperthyroidism and ophthalmopathy. Researchers amplified the TCR beta CDR3 regions from RNA transcripts. The HTBI set primed first-round TCR CDR3 RT-PCR. TCRdb reanalysed the multiplex PCR reads using MiXCR and keeps one entry per CDR3 protein. The sample lists some 600,000 distinct CDR3 sequences; about 43% were seen once. The clonotype was recovered from a woman between 18 and 29 years old with Graves' hyperthyroidism. This sequence joins TRBV2 and TRBJ2-2, with D perhaps TRBD1 (6 bases). Material: peripheral blood or thyroid tissue (not recorded which). The DNA of the CDR3 is TGTGCCAGCAGCTTAGTGGGACACCCGAACACCGGGGAGCTGTTTTTT. Its protein is CASSLVGHPNTGELFF.